The 28 T cell receptor beta chains given below trace back to one sample, sequenced in a study of blood T cell repertoires in COVID-19. Profiling relied on immunoSEQ multiplex PCR, and the TCRdb table lists in-frame clones only, not all of them. The sample lists 140,000 to 150,000 clones; roughly 82% were seen once. Material: peripheral blood. These TCRs come from a man between 60 and 70 years old with active or convalescent COVID-19.

The genes are TRBV7-2 and TRBJ1-1; D remains unclear. CDR1 SGHTA and CDR2 FQGNSA come from the germline V gene. V lost 3 bases and J 4 bases, leaving 9 bases between the germline ends. CDR3 size: 13 residues. The CDR3 reads CASSFSYSTEAFF. CDR3 bases: TGTGCCAGCAGCTTTAGTTACAGCACTGAAGCTTTCTTT.

The genes are TRBV4-3 and TRBJ1-5; possibly TRBD1 for D (6 bases). V was clipped by 0 bases and J by 7 bases, with 10 bases between them. The CDR3 has 14 amino acids. The germline gives CDR1 LGHNA, CDR2 YSLEER. The CDR3 reads CASSQDMRGQPQHF. DNA of the CDR3: TGCGCCAGCAGCCAAGATATGAGGGGGCAGCCCCAGCATTTT.

The V gene is TRBV29-1, the J gene TRBJ1-1; 7 bases fit TRBD1. The length of the CDR3 is 16 residues. With 7 bases clipped from V and 10 bases from J, the junction kept 24 bases outside the gene matches. Germline-derived CDR1 and CDR2 are SQVTM and ANQGSEA. CDR3 in amino acids: CSGAKPGQSSPLRAFF. Written as DNA, the CDR3 is TGCAGCGGAGCCAAACCGGGACAGTCTTCCCCACTCAGAGCTTTCTTT.

The chain carries TRBV2 and TRBJ1-1, with TRBD1 identical over 8 bases. The CDR3 extends over 14 amino acids. Germline lookup yields CDR1 SNHLY and CDR2 FYNNEI. The junction had 5 bases not matched to a gene; V was cut back by 6 bases and J by 2 bases. CDR3 region: CASRAQGVNTEAFF. CDR3 nucleotide sequence: TGTGCCAGCAGAGCACAGGGGGTTAACACTGAAGCTTTCTTT.

The rearrangement uses TRBV18 and TRBJ2-1; 7 bases are a match to TRBD1. The CDR3 is made up of 16 amino acids. The ends lost 6 bases at V and 0 bases at J; junction bases unmatched: 8. Germline V gene lookup returns CDR1 KGHSH and CDR2 LQKENI. The CDR3 reads CASSRQGLSSYNEQFF. CDR3 sequence (DNA): TGTGCCAGCTCTCGACAGGGATTGAGCTCCTACAATGAGCAGTTCTTC.

V is TRBV7-9 and J is TRBJ2-3; 14 bases fit TRBD2. Trimming took 0 bases from V and 4 from J; bases not matched to a gene: 9. This CDR3 comprises 19 residues. Germline V gives CDR1 SEHNR, CDR2 FQNEAQ (reference sequence). CDR3 loop: CASSLARGTSGREADTQYF. DNA for the CDR3: TGTGCCAGCAGCTTAGCGCGCGGGACTAGCGGGAGAGAGGCAGATACGCAGTATTTT.

The chain has TRBV3-1 (or the pseudogene TRBV3-2) and TRBJ2-2; possibly TRBD2 for D (5 bases). Trimming left V 3 bases short and J 5 bases short, with 10 bases between. The CDR3 sequence is 14 residues long. CDR1 and CDR2 (germline): LGHDT, YNNKEL (reference sequence). CDR3 amino acids: CASSQARGTGELFF. CDR3 bases: TGTGCCAGCAGCCAGGCCCGGGGTACCGGGGAGCTGTTTTTT.

This chain joins TRBV24-1 and TRBJ2-1; 8 nucleotides align to TRBD1. V lost 7 bases and J lost 8; bases outside the gene matches: 6. This CDR3 spans 13 amino acids. The germline V gene encodes CDR1 KGHDR and CDR2 SFDVKD. For the CDR3, the DNA is TGTGCCACCAGGGACAGGGAATTACATGAGCAGTTCTTC. Translation: CATRDRELHEQFF.

The chain's CDR3 is CASSFGIRGYEQYF. CDR3 coding DNA: TGTGCCAGCAGCTTCGGTATCAGGGGCTACGAGCAGTACTTC. J is TRBJ2-7 and V is TRBV7-9; tentatively, D is TRBD1 (6 bases). Trimming pared 3 bases from V and 3 bases from J, leaving 12 bases between. In germline, CDR1 is SEHNR, CDR2 FQNEAQ (reference sequence). CDR3 length equals 14 residues.

The chain is built from TRBV9 and TRBJ1-2; TRBD1 aligns across 7 bases. This CDR3 contains 13 residues. With V trimmed by 5 bases and J by 6 bases, 7 bases remained unmatched. Looked up from germline, CDR1 is SGDLS and CDR2 is YYNGEE. CDR3 sequence: CASSLQTGDGYTF. The CDR3 DNA sequence: TGTGCCAGCAGTTTACAAACAGGGGATGGCTACACCTTC. The whole variable domain, filled in from reference TRBV9 and TRBJ1-2, reads DSGVTQTPKHLITATGQRVTLRCSPRSGDLSVYWYQQSLDQGLQFLIQYYNGEERAKGNILERFSAQQFPDLHSELNLSSLELGDSALYFCASSLQTGDGYTFGSGTRLTVV.

This clone appeared once. The chain combines TRBV11-3 with TRBJ2-1, with a tentative D call TRBD2 (5 bases). Between the trimmed V and J ends, which lost 7 bases and 6 bases, there was a span of 19 bases. Germline loops: CDR1 SGHNT, CDR2 YENEEA. The CDR3 runs 15 residues. CDR3 region: CASTNGRAATNEQFF. The CDR3 DNA is TGTGCCAGCACTAATGGTAGAGCGGCTACCAATGAGCAGTTCTTC.

The CDR3 coding sequence is TGTGCCAGCAGCACACAGACAGGGTACTATGGCTACACCTTC. This codes for CASSTQTGYYGYTF. V usage is TRBV7-2 and J usage is TRBJ1-2; TRBD1 matches at 7 bases. Germline trimming cut 5 bases from V and 3 bases from J; bases unmatched to any gene: 6. CDR3 length equals 14 residues. Looked up from germline, CDR1 is SGHTA and CDR2 is FQGNSA.

The V call is TRBV10-1, the J call TRBJ1-1; D might be TRBD1 (6 bases). Per the germline V gene, CDR1 is WNHNN and CDR2 is SYGVQD (reference sequence). V lost 3 bases to trimming and J lost 0 bases, with 20 bases between them. This CDR3 region has 18 residues. CDR3 residues: CASSDGSRDTDLNTEAFF. The CDR3 bases are TGCGCCAGCAGTGATGGAAGCCGGGACACCGATTTGAACACTGAAGCTTTCTTT.

Only one count was recorded for this clone. The junction shows a germline mismatch at one end, possibly a read error. The rearrangement uses TRBV7-7 and TRBJ2-1, with TRBD2 matching over 8 bases. This CDR3 contains 16 residues. Germline CDR1 reads SSHAT; CDR2 reads FNYEAQ (reference sequence). The chain's CDR3 is CASSPTTGGALYEQFF. CDR3 nucleotide sequence: TGTGCTAGCAGCCCGACGACCGGGGGGGCGTTGTATGAGCAGTTCTTC.

This clone occurred a few times. This sequence joins TRBV6-2 or TRBV6-3 and TRBJ1-2, with 9 bases identical to TRBD1. The trim removed 5 bases at V and 7 bases at J, leaving 11 bases unmatched. The germline V gene encodes CDR1 MNHEY and CDR2 SVGEGT. The CDR3 has 15 amino acids. CDR3: CASSEPGTGLLGYTF. CDR3 nucleotide sequence: TGTGCCAGCAGTGAGCCCGGGACAGGGCTACTTGGCTACACCTTC.

CDR3: CASSTTFTGGFSYGYTF. The CDR3 DNA sequence: TGTGCCAGCAGTACGACGTTTACAGGGGGTTTTAGCTATGGCTACACCTTC. V is TRBV6-2 or TRBV6-3 and J is TRBJ1-2; 8 positions match TRBD1. V gave up 5 bases and J gave up 4 bases; unmatched junction bases: 15. CDR1 and CDR2 (germline): MNHEY, SVGEGT. There are 17 residues in the CDR3.

This chain links TRBV2 with TRBJ1-1; 8 bases line up with TRBD1. This CDR3 comprises 15 residues. The germline gives CDR1 SNHLY, CDR2 FYNNEI. V lost 5 bases, J lost 7 bases, and 12 bases stayed unmatched. The CDR3 nucleotides are TGTGCCAGCAGTAGGATCGGACAGGGTCGGAGTGAAGCTTTCTTT. The encoded protein is CASSRIGQGRSEAFF.

This chain links TRBV18 with TRBJ2-1, with 13 nucleotides matching TRBD2. This CDR3 comprises 15 residues. Looked up from germline, CDR1 is KGHSH and CDR2 is LQKENI. V trimming: 6 bases; J trimming: 7 bases; junction bases outside the gene matches: 6. The CDR3 DNA reads as TGTGCCAGCTCCCCAGGACTAGCGGGAGTGAATGAGCAGTTCTTC. Its translation: CASSPGLAGVNEQFF.

J is TRBJ2-1 and V is TRBV6-2 or TRBV6-3, with TRBD1 matching over 11 bases. The CDR3 has 17 amino acids. Per the germline V gene, CDR1 is MNHEY and CDR2 is SVGEGT. After removal of 6 bases from V and 2 bases from J, the junction contained 9 bases not matched to a gene. CDR3 DNA: TGTGCCAGCAGCCGAACCGGGACAGGGGGGACCTACAATGAGCAGTTCTTC. As protein: CASSRTGTGGTYNEQFF.

The chain uses TRBV5-6 and TRBJ2-2, with 8 nucleotides matching TRBD1. CDR1 and CDR2 (germline): SGHDT, YYEEEE. Trimming at V came to 4 bases and at J to 4 bases, leaving 9 bases not matched to a gene. CDR3 length equals 16 residues. The CDR3 is CASSQTPGQVTGELFF. In DNA form, the CDR3 reads TGTGCCAGCAGCCAGACCCCGGGACAGGTCACCGGGGAGCTGTTTTTT.

The chain is built from TRBV10-3 and TRBJ1-1, with D possibly matching TRBD1 (6 bases). This CDR3 is built from 14 residues. Germline lookup yields CDR1 ENHRY and CDR2 SYGVKD. Trimming cost V 5 bases and J 4 bases, with 14 bases left between them. The DNA of the CDR3 is TGTGCCATCAGTAACAGGGAGGGGAGCACTGAAGCTTTCTTT. Its protein is CAISNREGSTEAFF.

The chain recombines TRBV28 with TRBJ1-2, with D perhaps matching TRBD1 (6 bases). Looked up from germline, CDR1 is MDHEN and CDR2 is SYDVKM. The CDR3 totals 13 residues. With 3 bases removed from V and 6 bases from J, the gap between germline ends came to 11 bases. CDR3 region: CASSFAGADGYTF. CDR3 sequence (DNA): TGTGCCAGCAGTTTCGCAGGGGCTGATGGCTACACCTTC.

This chain uses TRBV5-1 with TRBJ2-7; TRBD2 aligns across 11 bases. The CDR3 totals 15 residues. Germline CDR1 and CDR2: SGHRS and YFSETQ. Germline trimming cut 4 bases from V and 3 bases from J; bases unmatched to any gene: 6. The CDR3: CASSLLAGELYEQYF. The CDR3 DNA reads as TGCGCCAGCAGCCTACTAGCGGGGGAACTCTACGAGCAGTACTTC.

This sequence joins TRBV2 and TRBJ2-7, with TRBD1 matching 7 bases. V shed 7 bases and J 2 bases; nucleotides not matched to a gene: 5. The CDR3 runs 13 residues. Germline-derived CDR1 and CDR2 are SNHLY and FYNNEI. Here the CDR3 DNA reads TGTGCCAGCACCGGGACAGTGACCTACGAGCAGTACGTC. Translation: CASTGTVTYEQYV.

CDR3 coding DNA: TGTGCCAGCAGCCCCGGATGGGACTACTCGAACACCGGGGAGCTGTTTTTT. Translated, it gives CASSPGWDYSNTGELFF. This chain joins TRBV9 and TRBJ2-2; 7 bases are a match to TRBD2. V trimming: 4 bases; J trimming: 0 bases; junction bases outside the gene matches: 9. CDR3 length: 17 residues. Germline CDR1 SGDLS, CDR2 YYNGEE.

In nucleotides, the CDR3 is TGTGCCAGCAGCGTATACGAGCAGTACGTC. Its translation is CASSVYEQYV. J is TRBJ2-7 and V is TRBV2; D is undetermined. The V end was cut by 6 bases, the J end by 4 bases, with 4 bases between. The CDR3 covers 10 residues. The germline V gene has CDR1 SNHLY and CDR2 FYNNEI.

The chain has TRBV5-1 and TRBJ1-5, with 7 positions matching TRBD1. The CDR3 is made up of 15 amino acids. The J segment lost 5 bases and the V segment lost 4 bases, leaving 9 bases of the junction unmatched. Germline CDR1 SGHRS, CDR2 YFSETQ. The DNA for the CDR3 is TGCGCCAGCAGCCCCTGGACAGGTCGAGATCAGCCCCAGCATTTT. Amino acid sequence: CASSPWTGRDQPQHF.

This chain uses TRBV27 with TRBJ2-3; TRBD2 matches 8 bases. V lost 8 bases, J lost 0 bases, and 7 bases stayed unmatched. This CDR3 comprises 15 residues. The germline V gene encodes CDR1 MNHEY and CDR2 SMNVEV (reference sequence). The CDR3 is CASSRTSLSTDTQYF. The CDR3 bases are TGTGCCAGCTCAAGGACTAGCCTTAGCACAGATACGCAGTATTTT.